These T cell receptor beta chains were read from a single sample in a study of spatial heterogeneity in lung cancer. TCRdb analysed the 5' RACE reads with MiXCR anew, one entry per CDR3 protein. The table records some 940 distinct CDR3 sequences, roughly 13% of them present only once. This specimen consisted of PBMCs, obtained at surgery. The receptors shown here come from a male donor with early-stage non-small cell lung cancer. Both conserved end residues are part of each CDR3. The D gene is left open where the match is weak. Clone sizes are given selectively: once, few, many, or a class where the clone is expanded.

>TRBV7-2|NA|TRBJ1-4|medium-sized
CASSLRTEAPEF
TGTGCCAGCAGCCTGAGGACAGAAGCCCCGGAGTTT
>TRBV5-1|TRBD1|TRBJ1-4|large
CASTRTGIGEKLFF
TGCGCCAGCACCCGGACAGGGATCGGGGAAAAACTGTTTTTT
>TRBV15|TRBD2|TRBJ2-1|many
CATIAGGSSYNEQFF
TGTGCCACCATCGCCGGGGGGAGCTCCTACAATGAGCAGTTCTTC
>TRBV5-4|NA|TRBJ2-3|NA
CASSLPQDPSTDTQYF
TGTGCCAGCAGCTTGCCGCAGGACCCTAGCACAGATACGCAGTATTTT
>TRBV20-1|TRBD1|TRBJ1-1|many
CSARGQGITEAFF
TGCAGTGCTAGAGGACAGGGGATCACTGAAGCTTTCTTT
>TRBV20-1|TRBD2|TRBJ2-7|many
CSARSNPGGGARTSAEQYF
TGCAGTGCTAGATCCAATCCGGGGGGAGGGGCGCGTACCTCTGCCGAGCAGTACTTC
>TRBV5-4|TRBD1|TRBJ1-1|many
CASSLGRGQPNTEAFF
TGTGCCAGCAGCTTGGGGCGGGGACAGCCGAACACTGAAGCTTTCTTT
>TRBV20-1|NA|TRBJ1-1|many
CSARLPVNTEAFF
TGCAGTGCTAGGTTGCCGGTGAACACTGAAGCTTTCTTT
>TRBV6-5|NA|TRBJ2-5|large
CASSSGQNQETQYF
TGTGCCAGCAGCTCCGGGCAGAACCAAGAGACCCAGTACTTC
>TRBV12-3/TRBV12-4|TRBD2|TRBJ2-3|NA
CASTETSGRALDTQYF
TGTGCCAGCACCGAGACTAGCGGGAGGGCCTTAGATACGCAGTATTTT
>TRBV7-2|NA|TRBJ2-5|medium-sized
CASSFEPSIGETQYF
TGTGCCAGCAGCTTCGAGCCGTCGATCGGAGAGACCCAGTACTTC
>TRBV7-9|NA|TRBJ2-5|large
CASSSAQETQYF
TGTGCCAGCAGCTCAGCCCAAGAGACCCAGTACTTC
>TRBV7-2|NA|TRBJ1-4|medium-sized
CASSPPGQSHEKLFF
TGTGCCAGCAGCCCCCCGGGCCAGAGTCATGAAAAACTGTTTTTT
>TRBV12-3/TRBV12-4|TRBD2|TRBJ2-5|many
CASSSVGLADQETQYF
TGTGCCAGCAGTAGCGTGGGACTAGCGGACCAAGAGACCCAGTACTTC
>TRBV2|NA|TRBJ2-2|medium-sized
CASSVGLITGELFF
TGTGCCAGCAGTGTCGGGCTGATCACCGGGGAGCTGTTTTTT
>TRBV27|NA|TRBJ1-1|large
CASSLSAGAPGAEAFF
TGTGCCAGCAGTTTATCGGCGGGAGCCCCCGGGGCTGAAGCTTTCTTT
>TRBV20-1|TRBD1|TRBJ2-5|large
CSASWDRGQETQYF
TGCAGTGCTAGCTGGGACAGGGGCCAAGAGACCCAGTACTTC
>TRBV6-6|TRBD1|TRBJ1-4|medium-sized
CASSTTGTDNEKLFF
TGTGCCAGCAGTACCACCGGGACAGATAATGAAAAACTGTTTTTT
>TRBV27|NA|TRBJ2-5|few
CASSKGLPPQETQYF
TGTGCCAGCAGCAAGGGACTTCCGCCCCAAGAGACCCAGTACTTC
>TRBV18|NA|TRBJ2-3|large
CASSPGGTDTQYF
TGTGCCAGCTCACCTGGGGGCACAGATACGCAGTATTTT
>TRBV29-1|NA|TRBJ2-2|many
CSVEGPNTGELFF
TGCAGCGTTGAGGGACCGAACACCGGGGAGCTGTTTTTT
>TRBV7-6|NA|TRBJ1-1|few
CASSLGGGSTEAFF
TGTGCCAGCAGCTTGGGTGGGGGAAGCACTGAAGCTTTCTTT
>TRBV18|NA|TRBJ2-3|many
CASATGNQGDTQYF
TGTGCCAGCGCTACAGGGAACCAAGGGGATACGCAGTATTTT
>TRBV7-2|NA|TRBJ2-7|medium-sized
CASSRDYYEQYF
TGTGCCAGCAGCCGGGATTACTACGAGCAGTACTTC
>TRBV7-6|TRBD2|TRBJ2-3|large
CASSPRAGLAGRTDTQYF
TGTGCCAGCAGCCCCCGGGCAGGACTAGCGGGACGCACAGATACGCAGTATTTT
>TRBV5-1|NA|TRBJ2-1|NA
CASSLVVQDRNEQFF
TGCGCCAGCAGCTTGGTGGTACAGGACCGGAACGAGCAGTTCTTC
>TRBV7-9|NA|TRBJ1-1|many
CASSSGQNTEAFF
TGTGCCAGCAGCTCCGGACAGAACACTGAAGCTTTCTTT
>TRBV11-1|NA|TRBJ2-2|medium-sized
CASSPLQWAGELFF
TGTGCCAGCAGCCCACTACAGTGGGCCGGGGAGCTGTTTTTT
>TRBV5-6|NA|TRBJ2-3|medium-sized
CASKASPSDTQYF
TGTGCCAGCAAAGCTAGCCCCTCGGATACGCAGTATTTT
>TRBV13|NA|TRBJ1-1|many
CASSLPDGPQNTEAFF
TGTGCCAGCAGCCTACCGGACGGGCCGCAGAACACTGAAGCTTTCTTT
>TRBV12-3/TRBV12-4|TRBD2|TRBJ2-3|many
CASSPGGGRGTDTQYF
TGTGCCAGCTCCCCAGGCGGGGGGCGAGGCACAGATACGCAGTATTTT
>TRBV3-1|TRBD2|TRBJ2-3|many
CASSPGPGQRGVRTDTQYF
TGTGCCAGCAGCCCCGGGCCGGGCCAGCGGGGGGTTCGCACAGATACGCAGTATTTT
>TRBV6-2/TRBV6-3|TRBD1|TRBJ2-5|medium-sized
CASSWAGTGQETQYF
TGTGCCAGCAGTTGGGCCGGGACAGGACAAGAGACCCAGTACTTC
>TRBV2|NA|TRBJ2-3|many
CASSASTDTQYF
TGTGCCAGCAGTGCGAGCACAGATACGCAGTATTTT
>TRBV29-1|NA|TRBJ2-2|NA
CSVESEGHGELFF
TGCAGCGTTGAGAGTGAGGGGCACGGGGAGCTGTTTTTT
>TRBV6-2/TRBV6-3|TRBD1|TRBJ1-1|large
CASNLQGITEAFF
TGTGCCAGCAACCTACAGGGGATCACTGAAGCTTTCTTT
>TRBV5-6|TRBD2|TRBJ2-5|medium-sized
CASSLSGAEETQYF
TGTGCCAGCAGCCTTAGCGGGGCGGAAGAGACCCAGTACTTC
>TRBV27|TRBD1|TRBJ1-3|large
CASSSRQGRISGNTIYF
TGTGCCAGCAGTTCACGACAGGGAAGGATCTCTGGAAACACCATATATTTT
>TRBV7-2|NA|TRBJ2-1|NA
CASSLLPEQFF
TGTGCCAGCAGCTTACTTCCTGAGCAGTTCTTC
>TRBV5-1|NA|TRBJ2-3|many
CASDPQGISTDTQYF
TGCGCCAGCGACCCCCAGGGGATTAGCACAGATACGCAGTATTTT
>TRBV18|NA|TRBJ2-6|many
CASSMGRANPGANVLTF
TGTGCCAGCTCGATGGGACGGGCGAACCCTGGGGCCAACGTCCTGACTTTC
>TRBV4-3|TRBD1|TRBJ2-6|many
CASSQGGIQGRSGGANVLTF
TGCGCCAGCAGCCAAGGGGGTATACAGGGGCGGTCGGGTGGGGCCAACGTCCTGACTTTC
>TRBV19|TRBD1|TRBJ1-4|medium-sized
CASSLRRDRVEKLFF
TGTGCCAGTTCCCTCCGACGGGACAGGGTGGAAAAACTGTTTTTT
>TRBV5-4|TRBD1|TRBJ2-4|many
CASSSDRGRSSNIQYF
TGTGCCAGCAGCTCAGACAGGGGTCGGTCCAGTAACATTCAGTACTTC
>TRBV5-1|TRBD2|TRBJ2-3|many
CASSPGGVRDTQYF
TGCGCCAGCAGCCCGGGGGGGGTGAGGGATACGCAGTATTTT
>TRBV20-1|NA|TRBJ2-3|medium-sized
CSAGGGTDTQYF
TGCAGTGCGGGCGGGGGCACAGATACGCAGTATTTT
>TRBV30|NA|TRBJ2-2|NA
CAWSRTLNTGELFF
TGTGCCTGGAGTCGGACCTTGAACACCGGGGAGCTGTTTTTT
>TRBV5-1|NA|TRBJ2-1|large
CASSLGLGDYNEQFF
TGCGCCAGCAGCTTGGGACTAGGGGACTACAATGAGCAGTTCTTC
>TRBV6-5|TRBD1|TRBJ1-5|medium-sized
CASRRDSAIPNQPQHF
TGTGCCAGCAGGAGGGACAGTGCGATTCCCAATCAGCCCCAGCATTTT
>TRBV5-4|NA|TRBJ2-2|many
CASSLGSLNTGELFF
TGTGCCAGCAGCTTGGGGAGCCTGAACACCGGGGAGCTGTTTTTT
>TRBV19|NA|TRBJ2-6|many
CASRTAGAGANVLTF
TGTGCCAGTAGGACCGCAGGAGCTGGGGCCAACGTCCTGACTTTC
>TRBV6-7|TRBD1|TRBJ2-2|many
CASSTRTGGNTGELFF
TGTGCCAGCAGTACGCGGACAGGGGGTAACACCGGGGAGCTGTTTTTT
>TRBV4-2|TRBD2|TRBJ2-1|many
CASSQGGRDYNEQFF
TGTGCCAGCAGCCAAGGGGGGAGGGACTACAATGAGCAGTTCTTC
>TRBV6-1|NA|TRBJ2-2|many
CASSPYRGGDGELFF
TGTGCCAGCAGTCCTTACAGGGGAGGGGACGGGGAGCTGTTTTTT
>TRBV12-5|NA|TRBJ1-3|many
CASGEGQSSGNTIYF
TGTGCTAGTGGAGAGGGCCAGTCCTCTGGAAACACCATATATTTT
>TRBV7-9|NA|TRBJ2-1|large
CASSLGTATISGSASYNEQFF
TGTGCCAGCAGCTTAGGAACAGCTACAATATCGGGGTCCGCCTCCTACAATGAGCAGTTCTTC
>TRBV4-3|TRBD1|TRBJ1-1|many
CASSQDGAGRGGTEAFF
TGCGCCAGCAGCCAAGATGGAGCAGGCAGGGGGGGGACTGAAGCTTTCTTT
>TRBV3-1|NA|TRBJ1-1|many
CASSPGTEAFF
TGTGCCAGCAGCCCCGGGACTGAAGCTTTCTTT
>TRBV15|NA|TRBJ2-7|hyperexpanded
CATSRDASYEQYF
TGTGCCACCAGCAGAGATGCCAGCTACGAGCAGTACTTC